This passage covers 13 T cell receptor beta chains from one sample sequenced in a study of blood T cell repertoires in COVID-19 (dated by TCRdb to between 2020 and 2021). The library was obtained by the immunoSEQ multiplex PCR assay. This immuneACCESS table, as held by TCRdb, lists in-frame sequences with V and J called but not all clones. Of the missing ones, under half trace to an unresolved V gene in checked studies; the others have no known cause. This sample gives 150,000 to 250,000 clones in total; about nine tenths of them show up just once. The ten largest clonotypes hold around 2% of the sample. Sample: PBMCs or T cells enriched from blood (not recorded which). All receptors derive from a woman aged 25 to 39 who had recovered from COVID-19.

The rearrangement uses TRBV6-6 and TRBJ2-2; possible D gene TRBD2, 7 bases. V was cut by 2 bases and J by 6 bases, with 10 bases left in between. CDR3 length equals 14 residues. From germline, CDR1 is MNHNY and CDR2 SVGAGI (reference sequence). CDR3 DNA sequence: TGTGCCAGCAGTTACGCGGGGGCGGCCGGGGAGCTGTTTTTT. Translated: CASSYAGAAGELFF.

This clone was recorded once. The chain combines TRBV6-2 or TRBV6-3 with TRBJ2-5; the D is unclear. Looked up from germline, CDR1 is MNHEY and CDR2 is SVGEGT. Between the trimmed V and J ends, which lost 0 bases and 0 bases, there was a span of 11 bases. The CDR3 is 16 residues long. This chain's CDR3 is CASSYSIYTYQETQYF. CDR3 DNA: TGTGCCAGCAGTTACTCGATCTATACGTACCAAGAGACCCAGTACTTC.

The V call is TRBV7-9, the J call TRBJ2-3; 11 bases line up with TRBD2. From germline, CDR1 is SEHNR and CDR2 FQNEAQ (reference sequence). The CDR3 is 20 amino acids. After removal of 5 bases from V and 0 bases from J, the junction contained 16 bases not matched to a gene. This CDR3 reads CASSTRVWLAGGLSTDTQYF. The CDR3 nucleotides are TGTGCCAGCAGCACAAGGGTATGGCTAGCGGGAGGCCTCAGCACAGATACGCAGTATTTT.

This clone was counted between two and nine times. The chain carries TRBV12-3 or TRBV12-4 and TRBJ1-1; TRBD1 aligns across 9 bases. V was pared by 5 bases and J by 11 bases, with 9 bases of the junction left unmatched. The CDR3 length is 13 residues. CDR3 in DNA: TGTGCCAGCAGTCTTATACAGGGGGCCTCGGCTTTCTTT. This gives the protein CASSLIQGASAFF.

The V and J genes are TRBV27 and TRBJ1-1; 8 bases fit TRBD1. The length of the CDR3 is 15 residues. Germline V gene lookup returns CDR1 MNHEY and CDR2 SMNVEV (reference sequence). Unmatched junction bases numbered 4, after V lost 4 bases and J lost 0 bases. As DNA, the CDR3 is TGTGCCAGCAGTTCGGGACAGGATTTGAACACTGAAGCTTTCTTT. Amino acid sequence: CASSSGQDLNTEAFF.

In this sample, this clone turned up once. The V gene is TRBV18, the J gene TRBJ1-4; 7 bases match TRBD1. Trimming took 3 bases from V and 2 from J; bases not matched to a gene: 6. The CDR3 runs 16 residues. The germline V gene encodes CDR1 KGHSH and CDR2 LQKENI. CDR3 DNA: TGTGCCAGCTCACCGATAGACAGGGCTACTAATGAAAAACTGTTTTTT. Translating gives CASSPIDRATNEKLFF.

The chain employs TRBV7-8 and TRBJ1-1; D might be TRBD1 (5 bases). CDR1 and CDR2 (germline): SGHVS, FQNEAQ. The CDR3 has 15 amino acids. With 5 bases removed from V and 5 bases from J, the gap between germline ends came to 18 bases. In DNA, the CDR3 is TGTGCCAGCAGCATACGCACAGGAGCGCTGACTGAAGCTTTCTTT. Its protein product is CASSIRTGALTEAFF. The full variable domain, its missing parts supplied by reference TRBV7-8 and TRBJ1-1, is GAGVSQSPRYKVAKRGQDVALRCDPISGHVSLFWYQQALGQGPEFLTYFQNEAQLDKSGLPSDRFFAERPEGSVSTLKIQRTQQEDSAVYLCASSIRTGALTEAFFGQGTRLTVV.

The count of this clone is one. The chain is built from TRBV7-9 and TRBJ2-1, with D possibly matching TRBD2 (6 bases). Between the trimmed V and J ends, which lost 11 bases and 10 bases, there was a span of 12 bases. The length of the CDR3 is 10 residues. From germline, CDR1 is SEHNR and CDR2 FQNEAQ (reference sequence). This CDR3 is CASGENEQFF. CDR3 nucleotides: TGTGCCTCGGGGGAAAACGAGCAGTTCTTC.

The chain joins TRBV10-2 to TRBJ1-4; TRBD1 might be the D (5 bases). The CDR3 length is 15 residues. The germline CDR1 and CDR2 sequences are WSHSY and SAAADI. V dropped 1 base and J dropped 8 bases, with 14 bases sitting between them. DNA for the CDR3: TGCGCCAGCAGTGAGTTGGAGGGGTTAGGAGAAAAACTGTTTTTT. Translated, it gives CASSELEGLGEKLFF.

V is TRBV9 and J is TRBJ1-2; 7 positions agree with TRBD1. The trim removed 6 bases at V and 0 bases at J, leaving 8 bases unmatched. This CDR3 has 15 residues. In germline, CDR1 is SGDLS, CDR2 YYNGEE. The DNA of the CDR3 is TGTGCCAGCACCGTTGGACAGGTGCCTAACTATGGCTACACCTTC. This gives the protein CASTVGQVPNYGYTF. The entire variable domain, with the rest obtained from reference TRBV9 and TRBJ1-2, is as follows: DSGVTQTPKHLITATGQRVTLRCSPRSGDLSVYWYQQSLDQGLQFLIQYYNGEERAKGNILERFSAQQFPDLHSELNLSSLELGDSALYFCASTVGQVPNYGYTFGSGTRLTVV.

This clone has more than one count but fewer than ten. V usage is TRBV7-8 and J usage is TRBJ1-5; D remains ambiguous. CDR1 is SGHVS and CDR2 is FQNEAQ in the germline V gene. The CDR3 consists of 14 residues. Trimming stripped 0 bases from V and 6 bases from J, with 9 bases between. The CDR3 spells CASSLAGEVQPQHF. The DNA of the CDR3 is TGTGCCAGCAGCTTAGCCGGCGAGGTTCAGCCCCAGCATTTT.

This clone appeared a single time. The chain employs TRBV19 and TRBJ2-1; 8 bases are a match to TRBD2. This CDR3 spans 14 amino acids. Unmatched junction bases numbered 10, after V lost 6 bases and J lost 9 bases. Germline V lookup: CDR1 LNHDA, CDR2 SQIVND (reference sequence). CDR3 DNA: TGTGCCAGTAGCCCGGGGACTAGTTGGGGTGAGCAGTTCTTC. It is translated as CASSPGTSWGEQFF.

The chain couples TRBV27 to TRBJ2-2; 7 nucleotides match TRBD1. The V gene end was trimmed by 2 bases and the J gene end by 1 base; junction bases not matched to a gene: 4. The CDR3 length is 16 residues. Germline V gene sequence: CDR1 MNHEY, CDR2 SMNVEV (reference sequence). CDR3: CASSLTGTENTGELFF. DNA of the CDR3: TGTGCCAGCAGTTTAACCGGGACAGAGAACACCGGGGAGCTGTTTTTT.